One sample yielded the 17 T cell receptor beta chains listed below, sequenced in a study of cytomegalovirus exposure and HLA in healthy donors. The PCR contained 60 Vbeta and 13 Jbeta primers. Generated by immunoSEQ multiplex PCR, the TCRdb table keeps only in-frame clones and is missing some. Of over 75,000 clones in the sample, approximately 86% were seen once. The material sequenced was PBMCs. These receptors were collected from a man aged 25 to 40 in good health and CMV-seropositive.

This clone was seen a handful of times. The chain recombines TRBV19 with TRBJ2-1; 10 nucleotides match TRBD2. V lost 1 base to trimming and J lost 4 bases; unmatched junction nucleotides: 1. The CDR3 runs to 15 residues. Looked up from germline, CDR1 is LNHDA and CDR2 is SQIVND (reference sequence). The CDR3 coding sequence is TGTGCCAGTAGTATAGCTAGCGGGAGTTACAATGAGCAGTTCTTC. Its translation is CASSIASGSYNEQFF.

The gene calls are TRBV9 and TRBJ2-1; the D gene is possibly TRBD2 (5 bases). The V gene's germline CDR1 is SGDLS and CDR2 YYNGEE. The length of the CDR3 is 13 residues. V lost 0 bases to trimming and J lost 8 bases, with 9 bases between them. CDR3 nucleotides: TGTGCCAGCAGCGTAGCTTTGAGGGATGAGCAGTTCTTC. The encoded protein is CASSVALRDEQFF. The full variable domain, its missing parts supplied by reference TRBV9 and TRBJ2-1, is DSGVTQTPKHLITATGQRVTLRCSPRSGDLSVYWYQQSLDQGLQFLIQYYNGEERAKGNILERFSAQQFPDLHSELNLSSLELGDSALYFCASSVALRDEQFFGPGTRLTVL.

CDR3 loop: CASRPGQFSYEQYF. For the CDR3, the DNA is TGTGCCAGCAGGCCGGGACAGTTCTCCTACGAGCAGTACTTC. This chain links TRBV28 with TRBJ2-7; 7 nucleotides match TRBD1. J lost 0 bases, V lost 6 bases, and 5 bases had no gene match. Per germline, CDR1 MDHEN and CDR2 SYDVKM. The CDR3 spans 14 residues.

The genes are TRBV4-1 and TRBJ1-1; 12 bases are a match to TRBD1. The trim removed 3 bases at V and 7 bases at J, leaving 9 bases unmatched. The length of the CDR3 is 16 residues. Germline CDR1 is MGHRA and CDR2 is YSYEKL. The CDR3 coding sequence is TGCGCCAGCAGCCATCGCTCCGGGACAGGGGGCGGTGAAGCTTTCTTT. Amino acid sequence: CASSHRSGTGGGEAFF.

The J gene is TRBJ2-7, the V gene TRBV11-1; 8 bases agree with TRBD2. The trim removed 9 bases at V and 5 bases at J, leaving 9 bases unmatched. Germline CDR1 and CDR2: SGHAT and FQDESV (reference sequence). This CDR3 contains 13 residues. CDR3 residues: CASRPGGINEQYF. The CDR3 DNA sequence: TGTGCCAGTCGGCCGGGAGGGATCAACGAGCAGTACTTC.

The V and J genes are TRBV6-5 and TRBJ2-2, with 10 bases that match TRBD1. CDR3 length equals 14 residues. V shed 5 bases and J 5 bases; nucleotides not matched to a gene: 2. Germline V gives CDR1 MNHEY, CDR2 SVGAGI. This CDR3 reads CASSGQGGTGELFF. The CDR3 region has the DNA TGTGCCAGCAGTGGACAGGGGGGGACCGGGGAGCTGTTTTTT.

The chain is built from TRBV5-6 and TRBJ2-7, with a weak D call TRBD1 (6 bases). In germline, CDR1 is SGHDT, CDR2 YYEEEE. The CDR3 runs 14 residues. The ends were cut back, 0 bases at V and 4 bases at J, with 11 bases in the middle. The CDR3 loop reads CASSLGRGKYEQYF. CDR3 in DNA: TGTGCCAGCAGCTTGGGCAGGGGAAAATACGAGCAGTACTTC. Full variable domain (outside the CDR3, taken from reference TRBV5-6 and TRBJ2-7): DAGVTQSPTHLIKTRGQQVTLRCSPKSGHDTVSWYQQALGQGPQFIFQYYEEEERQRGNFPDRFSGHQFPNYSSELNVNALLLGDSALYLCASSLGRGKYEQYFGPGTRLTVT.

The chain links TRBV2 to TRBJ2-6, with a weak D call TRBD1 (5 bases). Trimming removed 6 bases from V and 0 bases from J, with 12 bases in between. The CDR3 covers 16 residues. Germline assignment: CDR1 SNHLY and CDR2 FYNNEI. CDR3 in amino acids: CASRGVDSSGANVLTF. The DNA for the CDR3 is TGTGCCAGCAGAGGGGTAGACAGCTCTGGGGCCAACGTCCTGACTTTC.

Worth noting for this clone: The identical CDR3 is also encoded by other nucleotide sequences in the sample. This chain uses TRBV7-3 with TRBJ2-3, with 11 bases lining up with TRBD2. Germline loops: CDR1 SGHTA, CDR2 FQGTGA. This CDR3 has 15 residues. V was clipped by 3 bases and J by 2 bases; unmatched bases: 1. CDR3: CASSLTSGNTDTQYF. The CDR3 DNA reads as TGTGCCAGCAGCTTGACTAGCGGGAACACAGATACGCAGTATTTT. Based on the CDR3 plus reference TRBV7-3 and TRBJ2-3, the full variable domain is GAGVSQTPSNKVTEKGKYVELRCDPISGHTALYWYRQSLGQGPEFLIYFQGTGAADDSGLPNDRFFAVRPEGSVSTLKIQRTERGDSAVYLCASSLTSGNTDTQYFGPGTRLTVL.

The V gene is TRBV7-2, the J gene TRBJ2-7; TRBD2 matches at 10 bases. This CDR3 is 19 amino acids long. The J segment lost 2 bases and the V segment lost 3 bases, leaving 16 bases of the junction unmatched. Germline V lookup: CDR1 SGHTA, CDR2 FQGNSA. The CDR3 nucleotides read TGTGCCAGCAGCTTGAGGTCGGGGTTCCGCACTAGCGGGACCTACGAGCAGTACTTC. Its protein is CASSLRSGFRTSGTYEQYF. The whole variable domain, remainder taken from reference TRBV7-2 and TRBJ2-7, is GAGVSQSPSNKVTEKGKDVELRCDPISGHTALYWYRQSLGQGLEFLIYFQGNSAPDKSGLPSDRFSAERTGGSVSTLTIQRTQQEDSAVYLCASSLRSGFRTSGTYEQYFGPGTRLTVT.

The V call is TRBV6-5, the J call TRBJ2-1; a weak D match, TRBD1 (6 bases). This CDR3 is built from 14 residues. Per germline, CDR1 MNHEY and CDR2 SVGAGI. Trimming stripped 2 bases from V and 7 bases from J, with 12 bases between. CDR3 DNA sequence: TGTGCCAGCAGTTACCGAACAGGGATGAATGAGCAGTTCTTC. Protein sequence: CASSYRTGMNEQFF.

The V and J genes are TRBV6-1 and TRBJ2-5, with a tentative D call TRBD2 (6 bases). In germline, CDR1 is MNHNS, CDR2 SASEGT. Trimming removed 4 bases at V and 0 bases at J, with 18 bases between. The CDR3 contains 17 residues. The CDR3 DNA is TGTGCCAGCAGTGGCCATCCCTATCGGGAGTACCAAGAGACCCAGTACTTC. Translation: CASSGHPYREYQETQYF.

The rearrangement uses TRBV2 and TRBJ1-1, with TRBD1 matching 9 bases. The V and J ends lost 2 bases and 0 bases, in that order; junction bases with no gene match: 4. CDR3 size: 16 residues. Germline lookup yields CDR1 SNHLY and CDR2 FYNNEI. The CDR3 coding sequence is TGTGCCAGCAGTGAACTTGGGACAGGGATGAACACTGAAGCTTTCTTT. It translates to CASSELGTGMNTEAFF.

V is TRBV4-1 and J is TRBJ1-4; no clear D gene. Germline V gene sequence: CDR1 MGHRA, CDR2 YSYEKL. The CDR3 extends over 13 amino acids. The V gene lost 4 bases and the J gene lost 3 bases, with 6 bases spanning the gap. Here the CDR3 reads CASSPAANEKLFF. CDR3 nucleotides: TGCGCCAGCAGCCCGGCGGCTAATGAAAAACTGTTTTTT.

CDR3 amino acids: CASSEFVVADNEQFF. Written as DNA, the CDR3 is TGCGCCAGCAGTGAGTTCGTTGTGGCGGACAATGAGCAGTTCTTC. The V call is TRBV10-1, the J call TRBJ2-1; D gene unclear. The CDR3 covers 15 residues. V was trimmed by 1 base and J by 5 bases, leaving 12 bases between them. CDR1 and CDR2 from the germline V gene are WNHNN and SYGVQD (reference sequence).

V gene TRBV7-9 combines with J gene TRBJ2-3; 8 nucleotides align to TRBD2. The CDR3 has 15 amino acids. The germline CDR1 and CDR2 sequences are SEHNR and FQNEAQ (reference sequence). The J segment lost 5 bases and the V segment lost 0 bases, leaving 4 bases of the junction unmatched. The CDR3 protein is CASSLASSGGDTQYF. The CDR3 DNA sequence: TGTGCCAGCAGCTTAGCATCAAGCGGGGGAGATACGCAGTATTTT. Full variable domain (missing parts from reference TRBV7-9 and TRBJ2-3): DTGVSQNPRHKITKRGQNVTFRCDPISEHNRLYWYRQTLGQGPEFLTYFQNEAQLEKSRLLSDRFSAERPKGSFSTLEIQRTEQGDSAMYLCASSLASSGGDTQYFGPGTRLTVL.

The rearrangement uses TRBV2 and TRBJ2-5; unclear D gene. The V end was cut by 5 bases, the J end by 0 bases, with 7 bases between. In germline, CDR1 is SNHLY, CDR2 FYNNEI. The CDR3 loop spans 13 amino acids. This CDR3 reads CASSFSDQETQYF. The CDR3 region has the DNA TGTGCCAGCAGTTTCAGCGACCAAGAGACCCAGTACTTC.